The present T cell receptor beta chain was sequenced within a study of technical replicates of blood from four donors. This table comes from immunoSEQ multiplex PCR, and its TCRdb copy is limited to in-frame clones, with some not included. The sample consists of about 78,000 clones, 85% to 95% of them appearing once. Germline V gene sequence: CDR1 DFQATT, CDR2 SNEGSKA (reference sequence). The CDR3 consists of 11 residues. Trimming removed 3 bases from V and 3 bases from J, with 6 bases in between. This clonotype was sampled from a human donor in good health. This sequence joins TRBV20-1 and TRBJ2-7; tentatively, D is TRBD2 (6 bases). The specimen sequenced was T cells isolated from PBMCs. CDR3 region: CSASGSYEQYF. CDR3 in DNA: TGCAGTGCTAGCGGGAGCTACGAGCAGTACTTC.